The T cell receptor (beta chain) described here comes from a study of T cells after posttransplantation cyclophosphamide. Broader study findings: Blood and skin or GI T cell repertoires showed limited TRB overlap. Later blood repertoires were often dominated by clones from the donor CD8+ memory compartment.

Controls had myeloablative marrow grafts with methotrexate and calcineurin inhibitor, sampled at 1 year. This clone was counted once. Its antigen is unknown. The table came from immunoSEQ multiplex PCR; TCRdb's copy has only in-frame clones and leaves some out. The sample lists some 16,000 clones, 84% occurring once. The CDR3 is made up of 15 amino acids. V lost 6 bases and J 5 bases, leaving 20 bases between the germline ends. CDR1 and CDR2 from the germline V gene are SGHAT and FQNNGV. The specimen was PBMCs, collected roughly 57 weeks after allogeneic stem cell transplant with calcineurin inhibitor and methotrexate. This chain connects TRBV11-2 to TRBJ2-7, with D possibly being TRBD2 (6 bases). This sequence was found in a male patient younger than 30 who received an allogeneic stem cell transplant from a related donor, was CMV-positive, and had no GVHD. The T cells may partly be graft donor cells. CDR3 DNA sequence: TGTGCCAGCAGGAAAGTGGTAGGGAGGTTAAACGAGCAGTACTTC. Its translation: CASRKVVGRLNEQYF.